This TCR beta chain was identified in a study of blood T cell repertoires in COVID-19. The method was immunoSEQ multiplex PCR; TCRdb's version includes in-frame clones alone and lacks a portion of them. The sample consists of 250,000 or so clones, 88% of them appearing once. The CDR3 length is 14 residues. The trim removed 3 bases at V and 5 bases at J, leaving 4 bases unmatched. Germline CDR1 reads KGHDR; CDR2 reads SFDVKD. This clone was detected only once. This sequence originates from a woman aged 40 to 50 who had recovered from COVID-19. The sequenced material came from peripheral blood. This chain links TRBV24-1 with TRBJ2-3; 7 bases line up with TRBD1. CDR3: CATSDTPGGDTQYF. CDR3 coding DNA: TGTGCCACCAGTGATACGCCAGGGGGAGATACGCAGTATTTT.